Described below is a single T cell receptor (beta chain) sequence and its context. The germline V gene encodes CDR1 LGHNA and CDR2 YSLEER. V lost 2 bases and J lost 8, with 18 bases in between. The CDR3 is 15 amino acids. This sample is part of a study of T cells in tumors and immune-related adverse events. Method: immunoSEQ multiplex PCR; TCRdb's copy keeps in-frame clones and lacks some. The sample has around 8,300 clones, approximately 94% seen once. The receptor comes from a female donor with metastatic renal cell carcinoma. The V gene is TRBV4-3, the J gene TRBJ1-2; D ambiguous. The sequenced sample was lymph node tissue, obtained from a patient treated with anti-PD-1 therapy. The CDR3 DNA sequence: TGCGCCAGCAGCCAAAAGGGCGCCGCCTCGGGAGGCTACACCTTC. This sequence encodes CASSQKGAASGGYTF.